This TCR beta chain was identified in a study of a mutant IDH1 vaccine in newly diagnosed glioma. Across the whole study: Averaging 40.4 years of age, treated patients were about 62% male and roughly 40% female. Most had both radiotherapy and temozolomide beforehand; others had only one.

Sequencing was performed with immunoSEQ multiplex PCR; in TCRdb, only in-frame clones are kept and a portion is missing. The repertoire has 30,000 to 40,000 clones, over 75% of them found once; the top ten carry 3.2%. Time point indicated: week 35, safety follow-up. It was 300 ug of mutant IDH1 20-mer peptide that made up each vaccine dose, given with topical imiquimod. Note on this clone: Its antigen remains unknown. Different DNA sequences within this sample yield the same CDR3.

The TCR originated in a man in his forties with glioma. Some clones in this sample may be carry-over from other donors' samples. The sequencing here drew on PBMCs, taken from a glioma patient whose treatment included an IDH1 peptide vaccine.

CDR3 protein: CASSGYTEAFF. Written as DNA, the CDR3 is TGTGCCAGTTCGGGGTACACTGAAGCTTTCTTT. The genes are TRBV19 and TRBJ1-1; no reliable D call. CDR1 and CDR2 (germline): LNHDA, SQIVND (reference sequence). CDR3 length: 11 amino acids. V dropped 8 bases and J dropped 3 bases, with 7 bases sitting between them.